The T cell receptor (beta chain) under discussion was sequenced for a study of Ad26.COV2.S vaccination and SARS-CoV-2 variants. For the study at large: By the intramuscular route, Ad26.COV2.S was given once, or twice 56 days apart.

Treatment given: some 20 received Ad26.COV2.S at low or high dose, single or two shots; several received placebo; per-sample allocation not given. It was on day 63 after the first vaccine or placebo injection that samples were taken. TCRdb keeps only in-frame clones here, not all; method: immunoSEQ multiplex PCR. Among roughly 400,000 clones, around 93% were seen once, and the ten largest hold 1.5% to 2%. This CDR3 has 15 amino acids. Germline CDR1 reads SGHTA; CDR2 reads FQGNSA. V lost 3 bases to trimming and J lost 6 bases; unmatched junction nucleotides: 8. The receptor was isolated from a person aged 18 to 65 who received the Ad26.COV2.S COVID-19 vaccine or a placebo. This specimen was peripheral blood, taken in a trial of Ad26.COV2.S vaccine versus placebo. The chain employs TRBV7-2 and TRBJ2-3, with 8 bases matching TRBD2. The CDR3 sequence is CASSFSGAWADTQYF. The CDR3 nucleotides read TGTGCCAGCAGCTTTAGCGGGGCCTGGGCGGATACGCAGTATTTT.